Included here is one TCR beta chain sequence, with context. This sample is part of a study of shared clonotypes between healthy human individuals. Whole-study context: Each donor's CD4 naive and CD4 memory cells filled three plates apiece, CD8 naive two, and CD8 memory one.

The study separated CD4+ cells into CD45RA+ naive and CD45RA-negative memory subsets. Data came from immunoSEQ multiplex PCR; TCRdb stores just in-frame clones and leaves some out. The profile covers some 200,000 clones, with approximately 62% appearing a single time and more than 9% taken by the ten largest. The V gene lost 4 bases and the J gene lost 5 bases, with 16 bases spanning the gap. The CDR3 extends over 15 amino acids. The germline gives CDR1 MGHDK, CDR2 SYGVNS. The sequencing sample was made of memory CD4+ T cells sorted from blood. Stated subset: CD45RA-negative fraction. The receptor's source is a man aged 25-45 years in good health. J is TRBJ2-3 and V is TRBV25-1, with D maybe TRBD2 (5 bases). The DNA for the CDR3 is TGTGCCAGCAGTGGATCCGGGAAGGAAGGAGATACGCAGTATTTT. Translation: CASSGSGKEGDTQYF.